This T cell receptor (beta chain) was recorded in a study of Ad26.COV2.S vaccination and SARS-CoV-2 variants. Study overall: Ad26.COV2.S given intramuscularly, once or twice 56 days apart.

With regard to this clone: The antigen is unknown.

Sample treatment: roughly 18 received Ad26.COV2.S at low or high dose, single or two shots; about 5 received placebo; per-sample allocation not given. It was on day 63 after the first vaccine or placebo injection that samples were taken. An adult aged 18-55 years in Boston served as the donor. Its platform was an Ad26 vector, and its expressed antigen was Wuhan-strain SARS-CoV-2 spike. Profiling relied on immunoSEQ multiplex PCR, and the TCRdb table lists in-frame clones only, not all of them. The table lists over 400,000 clones, roughly 87% of them singletons. Broader study findings: Analyses that measured TCR breadth and depth may have underestimated total T cell responses.

The CDR3 is 17 residues long. The V gene lost 1 base and the J gene lost 3 bases, with 16 bases spanning the gap. Germline assignment: CDR1 LNHNV and CDR2 YYDKDF (reference sequence). The chain is built from TRBV15 and TRBJ1-3; D is ambiguous. The clonotype was recovered from a person aged 18-60 years who received the Ad26.COV2.S COVID-19 vaccine or a placebo. The input for sequencing was peripheral blood, taken in a trial of Ad26.COV2.S vaccine versus placebo. The DNA of the CDR3 is TGTGCCACCAGCAGAGGGTACACCAGAAAGGGTGGAAACACCATATATTTT. Translated, it gives CATSRGYTRKGGNTIYF.